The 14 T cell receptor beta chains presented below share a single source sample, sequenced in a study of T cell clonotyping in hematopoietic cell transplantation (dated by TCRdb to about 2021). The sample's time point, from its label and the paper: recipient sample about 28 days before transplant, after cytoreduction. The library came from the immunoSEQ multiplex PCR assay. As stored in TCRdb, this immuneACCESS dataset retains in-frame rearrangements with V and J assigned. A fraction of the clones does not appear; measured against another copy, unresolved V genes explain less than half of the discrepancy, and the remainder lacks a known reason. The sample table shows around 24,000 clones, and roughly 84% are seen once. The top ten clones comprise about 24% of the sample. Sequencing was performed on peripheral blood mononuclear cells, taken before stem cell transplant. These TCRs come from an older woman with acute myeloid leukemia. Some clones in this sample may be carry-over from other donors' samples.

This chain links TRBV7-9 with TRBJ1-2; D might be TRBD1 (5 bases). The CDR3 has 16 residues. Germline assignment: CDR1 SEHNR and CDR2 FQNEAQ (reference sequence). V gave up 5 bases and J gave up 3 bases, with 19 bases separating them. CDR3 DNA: TGTGCCAGCAGCCAGACAACTACGGGGCATGACTATGGCTACACCTTC. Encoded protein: CASSQTTTGHDYGYTF.

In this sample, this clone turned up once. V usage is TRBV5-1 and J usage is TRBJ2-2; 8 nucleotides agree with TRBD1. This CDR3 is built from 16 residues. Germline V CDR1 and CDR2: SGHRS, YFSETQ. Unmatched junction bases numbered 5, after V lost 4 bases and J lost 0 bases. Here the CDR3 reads CASSRGQGANTGELFF. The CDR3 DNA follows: TGCGCCAGCAGCCGAGGACAGGGAGCGAACACCGGGGAGCTGTTTTTT. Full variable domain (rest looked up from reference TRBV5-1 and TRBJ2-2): KAGVTQTPRYLIKTRGQQVTLSCSPISGHRSVSWYQQTPGQGLQFLFEYFSETQRNKGNFPGRFSGRQFSNSRSEMNVSTLELGDSALYLCASSRGQGANTGELFFGEGSRLTVL.

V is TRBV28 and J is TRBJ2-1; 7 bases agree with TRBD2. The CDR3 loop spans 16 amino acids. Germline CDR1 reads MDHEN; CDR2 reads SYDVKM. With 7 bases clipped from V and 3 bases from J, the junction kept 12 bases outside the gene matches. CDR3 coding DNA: TGTGCCAGCACCAAAGCGGGGCCGGGGGGCTACAATGAGCAGTTCTTC. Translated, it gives CASTKAGPGGYNEQFF. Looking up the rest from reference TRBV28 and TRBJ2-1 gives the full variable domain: DVKVTQSSRYLVKRTGEKVFLECVQDMDHENMFWYRQDPGLGLRLIYFSYDVKMKEKGDIPEGYSVSREKKERFSLILESASTNQTSMYLCASTKAGPGGYNEQFFGPGTRLTVL.

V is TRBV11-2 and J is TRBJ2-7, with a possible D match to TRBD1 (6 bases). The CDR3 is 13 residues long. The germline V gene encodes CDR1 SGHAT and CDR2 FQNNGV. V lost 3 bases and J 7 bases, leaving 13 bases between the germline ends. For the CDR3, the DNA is TGTGCCAGCAGCTTCTACAGGGCCCTGGAGCAGTACTTC. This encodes CASSFYRALEQYF. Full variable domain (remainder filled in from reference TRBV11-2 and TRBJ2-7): EAGVAQSPRYKIIEKRQSVAFWCNPISGHATLYWYQQILGQGPKLLIQFQNNGVVDDSQLPKDRFSAERLKGVDSTLKIQPAKLEDSAVYLCASSFYRALEQYFGPGTRLTVT.

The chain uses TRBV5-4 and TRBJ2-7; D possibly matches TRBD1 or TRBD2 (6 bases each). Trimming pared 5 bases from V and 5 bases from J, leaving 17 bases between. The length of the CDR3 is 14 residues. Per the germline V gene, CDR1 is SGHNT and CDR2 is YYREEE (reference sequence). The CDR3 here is CASSSGAGKNEQYF. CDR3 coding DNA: TGTGCCAGCAGTTCGGGGGCAGGGAAGAACGAGCAGTACTTC.

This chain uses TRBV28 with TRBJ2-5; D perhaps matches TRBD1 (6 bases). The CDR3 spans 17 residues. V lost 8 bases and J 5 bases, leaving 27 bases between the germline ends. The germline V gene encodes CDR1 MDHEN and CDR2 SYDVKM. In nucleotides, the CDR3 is TGTGCCAGCCAGTTTGCCGGTGGTAGGGGGATCAGGGAGACCCAGTACTTC. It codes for CASQFAGGRGIRETQYF.

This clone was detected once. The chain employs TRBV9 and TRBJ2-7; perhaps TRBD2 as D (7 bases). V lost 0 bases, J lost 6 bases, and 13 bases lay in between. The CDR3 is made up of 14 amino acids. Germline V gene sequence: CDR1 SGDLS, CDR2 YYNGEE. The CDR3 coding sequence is TGTGCCAGCAGCGTAGCCGGGGGAGGGGGCGAGCAGTACTTC. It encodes CASSVAGGGGEQYF.

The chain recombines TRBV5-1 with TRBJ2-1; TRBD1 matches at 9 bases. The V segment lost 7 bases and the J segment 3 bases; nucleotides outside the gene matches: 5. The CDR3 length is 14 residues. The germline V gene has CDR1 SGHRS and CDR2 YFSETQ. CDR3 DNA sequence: TGCGCCAGCGAGCGACAGGGGGTCTACAATGAGCAGTTCTTC. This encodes CASERQGVYNEQFF.

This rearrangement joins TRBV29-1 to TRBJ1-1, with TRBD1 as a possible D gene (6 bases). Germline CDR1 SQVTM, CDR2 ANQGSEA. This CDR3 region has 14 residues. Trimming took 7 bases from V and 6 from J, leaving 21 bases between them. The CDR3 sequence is CSARLIQGIAEAFF. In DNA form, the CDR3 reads TGCAGCGCGCGACTCATACAGGGTATCGCTGAAGCTTTCTTT.

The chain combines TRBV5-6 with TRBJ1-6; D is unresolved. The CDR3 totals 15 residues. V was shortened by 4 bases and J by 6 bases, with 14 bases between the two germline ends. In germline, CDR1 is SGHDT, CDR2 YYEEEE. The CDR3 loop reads CASSRAGGGNSPLHF. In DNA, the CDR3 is TGTGCCAGCAGCCGAGCGGGAGGCGGTAATTCACCCCTCCACTTT.

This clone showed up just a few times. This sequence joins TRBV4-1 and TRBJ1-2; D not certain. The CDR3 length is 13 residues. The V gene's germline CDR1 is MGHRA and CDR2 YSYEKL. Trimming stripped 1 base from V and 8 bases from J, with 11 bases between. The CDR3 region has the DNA TGCGCCAGCAGCCAAGCTACCGGGGTAGGCTACACCTTC. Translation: CASSQATGVGYTF.

The CDR3 DNA reads TGTGCCAGTAGCCTCGACAGGTTGGATACGCAGTATTTT. The encoded protein is CASSLDRLDTQYF. This sequence joins TRBV19 and TRBJ2-3; TRBD1 is a possible D gene (6 bases). This CDR3 comprises 13 residues. Germline values: CDR1 LNHDA, CDR2 SQIVND (reference sequence). The V gene lost 6 bases and the J gene lost 6 bases, with 13 bases spanning the gap.

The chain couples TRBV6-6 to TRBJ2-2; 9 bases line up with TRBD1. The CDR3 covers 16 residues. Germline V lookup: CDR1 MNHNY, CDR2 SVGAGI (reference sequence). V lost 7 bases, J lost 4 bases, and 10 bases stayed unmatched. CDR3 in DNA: TGTGCCAGCAACCTAGGCGGGACAGGGCGCACCGGGGAGCTGTTTTTT. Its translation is CASNLGGTGRTGELFF.

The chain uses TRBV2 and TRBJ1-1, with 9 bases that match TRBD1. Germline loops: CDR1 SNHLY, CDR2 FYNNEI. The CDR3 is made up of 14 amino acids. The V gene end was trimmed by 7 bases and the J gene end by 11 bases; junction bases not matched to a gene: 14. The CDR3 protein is CASTPGGTGYTAFF. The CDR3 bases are TGTGCCAGCACCCCCGGGGGGACAGGGTATACGGCTTTCTTT.